These 21 T cell receptor beta chains were sequenced from one sample in a study of T cells in women clearing cervical HPV infection. Clones were sequenced by immunoSEQ multiplex PCR, and TCRdb holds only the in-frame ones, with some missing. The sample table sets out around 31,000 clones. Sequencing was performed on blood buffy coat. These TCRs come from a woman between 18 and 70 years old with a cervical HPV16 infection that either progressed to CIN3+ or cleared (not recorded which).

To note about this clone: The observed sequence ends 3 residues before the CDR3 terminus, with the missing tail filled in from the germline J gene. The rearrangement uses TRBV20-1 and TRBJ2-7, with 8 bases aligning to TRBD2. The CDR3 totals 14 residues. CDR1 and CDR2 from the germline V gene are DFQATT and SNEGSKA (reference sequence). V shed 3 bases, J shed 6 bases, and the junction held 10 bases outside the gene matches. The CDR3 spells CSASAEAAGGEQYF. The sequenced CDR3 bases are TGCAGTGCTAGCGCAGAGGCGGCGGGGGGCGAG.

A note on this clone: Coverage ceases 3 residues before the CDR3 finishes, and the germline J gene fills in the end. This chain connects TRBV27 to TRBJ2-7, with TRBD2 matching over 11 bases. The CDR3 is 15 amino acids. Losses at the gene ends were 5 bases for V and 0 bases for J; bases not matched to a gene: 3. The germline CDR1 and CDR2 sequences are MNHEY and SMNVEV (reference sequence). Here the CDR3 reads CASSLSGRASYEQYF. CDR3 DNA, as far as it was read: TGTGCCAGCAGTCTTAGCGGGAGGGCCTCCTACGAG.

In the case of this clone: Sequence at one end of the junction differs from germline and may be a read error. The read ends 3 residues before the CDR3 terminus; that terminus is restored from the germline J gene. V is TRBV6-4 and J is TRBJ2-1; D unresolved. This CDR3 spans 13 amino acids. The V gene's germline CDR1 is MRHNA and CDR2 SNTAGT. CDR3 residues: CASSPTAYNEQFF. The CDR3 bases that were read are TGTGCCAGCAGTCCGACTGCCTATAATGAG.

Regarding this clone: Germline is not matched at one junction end, which may reflect a read error. The CDR3 extends 3 residues past the end of the read, so its final part is completed from the germline J gene. This sample also contains other DNA sequences that code for the same CDR3. V usage is TRBV6-1 and J usage is TRBJ1-3; possibly TRBD1 for D (6 bases). The CDR3 has 14 residues. Germline lookup yields CDR1 MNHNS and CDR2 SASEGT. The CDR3 sequence: CASSDRGTGNTIYF. Partial CDR3 DNA: TGTGCCAGCAGTGACAGGGGAACTGGAAACACG.

Regarding this clone: The CDR3 extends 3 residues past the end of the read, so its final part is completed from the germline J gene. The chain joins TRBV19 to TRBJ1-1, with 7 bases fitting TRBD1. V shed 7 bases, J shed 5 bases, and the junction held 7 bases outside the gene matches. The CDR3 spans 13 residues. Germline CDR1 reads LNHDA; CDR2 reads SQIVND (reference sequence). Partial CDR3 DNA: TGTGCCAGTATCGACAGGGTGAGGACTGAA. Translated, it gives CASIDRVRTE. The CDR3 reads in full as CASIDRVRTEAFF.

In regard to this clone: The CDR3 goes on 3 residues after the read ends, and that part is filled in from the germline J gene. The chain employs TRBV19 and TRBJ2-1; a weak D match, TRBD1 (5 bases). V was clipped by 8 bases and J by 6 bases, with 14 bases between them. The CDR3 sequence is 13 residues long. Germline V CDR1 and CDR2: LNHDA, SQIVND (reference sequence). The chain's CDR3 is CASSPSRANEQFF. CDR3 bases read: TGTGCCAGTTCGCCGAGCAGGGCCAATGAG.

Points on this clone: The read ends 3 residues before the CDR3 terminus; that terminus is restored from the germline J gene. The chain links TRBV2 to TRBJ2-5, with 10 bases identical to TRBD1. Trimming removed 9 bases from V and 5 bases from J; junction bases left unmatched: 0. There are 11 residues in the CDR3. CDR1 is SNHLY, CDR2 FYNNEI, per germline. CDR3 amino acids: CARGQGETQYF. The CDR3 bases that were read are TGTGCCAGGGGACAGGGGGAGACC.

A word on this clone: The CDR3 goes on 3 residues after the read ends, and that part is filled in from the germline J gene. V and J are TRBV5-1 and TRBJ1-1, with a weak D call TRBD1 (6 bases). This CDR3 region has 15 residues. Trimming stripped 6 bases from V and 4 bases from J, with 19 bases between. Germline values: CDR1 SGHRS, CDR2 YFSETQ. The CDR3 bases that were read are TGCGCCAGCACCGTCGGTTGGGTACAGGGCACTGAA. Its translation is CASTVGWVQGTE. The whole CDR3 protein is CASTVGWVQGTEAFF.

To note about this clone: The DNA ends 3 residues before the CDR3 does, and the rest of the CDR3 is filled in from the germline J gene. V is TRBV2 and J is TRBJ2-2; D ambiguous. The CDR3 extends over 13 amino acids. Germline assignment: CDR1 SNHLY and CDR2 FYNNEI. V was clipped by 7 bases and J by 3 bases, with 9 bases between them. CDR3: CASTREDTGELFF. The DNA read from the CDR3 is TGTGCCAGCACTAGAGAGGACACCGGGGAG.

The sequenced CDR3 bases are TGTGCCAGCAGTGAATCAGGCTCTGGGGCCAACGTC. Amino acid sequence: CASSESGSGANV. The complete CDR3 sequence is CASSESGSGANVLTF. The chain has TRBV6-1 and TRBJ2-6; D is undetermined. Sequencing ends 3 residues short of the CDR3 end; the germline J gene provides the rest. Germline V gives CDR1 MNHNS, CDR2 SASEGT. The CDR3 spans 15 residues. With 2 bases removed from V and 0 bases from J, the gap between germline ends came to 5 bases.

On this clone: Sequencing ends 3 residues short of the CDR3 end; the germline J gene provides the rest. J is TRBJ2-1 and V is TRBV2; a possible D gene is TRBD2 (5 bases). From germline, CDR1 is SNHLY and CDR2 FYNNEI. The CDR3 consists of 14 residues. V lost 6 bases to trimming and J lost 6 bases, with 15 bases between them. The CDR3 DNA, read in part, is TGTGCCAGCAGCCCGGGGATAACCCCCAATGAG. This translates into CASSPGITPNE. The whole CDR3 sequence is CASSPGITPNEQFF. Filled out from reference TRBV2 and TRBJ2-1, the complete variable domain reads EPEVTQTPSHQVTQMGQEVILRCVPISNHLYFYWYRQILGQKVEFLVSFYNNEISEKSEIFDDQFSVERPDGSNFTLKIRSTKLEDSAMYFCASSPGITPNEQFFGPGTRLTVL.

Points on this clone: The read ends 3 residues early relative to the CDR3; the germline J gene fills the gap. The rearrangement joins TRBV4-1 to TRBJ2-5; 7 nucleotides line up with TRBD1. Germline lookup yields CDR1 MGHRA and CDR2 YSYEKL. The CDR3 totals 15 residues. V was pared by 5 bases and J by 5 bases, with 11 bases of the junction left unmatched. The CDR3 region is CASSAYRGRGETQYF. CDR3 bases read: TGCGCCAGCAGCGCCTACAGGGGAAGGGGTGAGACC.

Concerning this clone itself: The sequenced fragment ends 3 residues before the CDR3 boundary, so the rest is inferred from the germline J gene. The gene calls are TRBV30 and TRBJ2-7; TRBD2 matches 14 bases. Per the germline V gene, CDR1 is GTSNPN and CDR2 is SVGIG (reference sequence). The CDR3 totals 17 residues. The V gene end was trimmed by 2 bases and the J gene end by 2 bases; junction bases not matched to a gene: 8. The CDR3 sequence: CAWSRAMTSGRAYEQYF. The sequenced part of the CDR3 DNA is TGTGCCTGGAGTAGGGCGATGACTAGCGGGAGGGCCTACGAG.

The CDR3 bases that were read are TGTGCCAGCTCACCGGGACAGGGAGGAAATGAG. Protein sequence: CASSPGQGGNE. The complete CDR3 protein is CASSPGQGGNEQFF. The chain uses TRBV18 and TRBJ2-1; TRBD1 matches at 9 bases. Read sequence stops 3 residues before the CDR3 end, and the germline J gene provides the missing end. Trimming removed 3 bases from V and 7 bases from J; junction bases left unmatched: 4. The CDR3 runs 14 residues. Germline CDR1 KGHSH, CDR2 LQKENI.

Concerning this clone itself: The sequence runs out 3 residues before the end of the CDR3; the remainder is reconstructed from the germline J gene. The chain joins TRBV18 to TRBJ2-7, with 13 bases that match TRBD2. The germline V gene has CDR1 KGHSH and CDR2 LQKENI. The CDR3 has 15 residues. V was clipped by 5 bases and J by 5 bases; unmatched bases: 6. Here the CDR3 reads CASSSGLAGDHEQYF. Partial CDR3 DNA: TGTGCCAGCTCATCTGGACTAGCGGGAGACCACGAG.

On this clone: The read stops 3 residues short of the end of the CDR3; the missing end is completed from the germline J gene. The J gene is TRBJ2-7, the V gene TRBV19, with 9 bases aligning to TRBD2. V dropped 5 bases and J dropped 4; count of bases not matched to a gene: 6. From germline, CDR1 is LNHDA and CDR2 SQIVND (reference sequence). The CDR3 covers 14 residues. The CDR3 DNA, read in part, is TGTGCCAGTAGTTCTAGCGGGAACTCATACGAG. Translated, it gives CASSSSGNSYE. The complete CDR3 sequence is CASSSSGNSYEQYF. The complete variable domain, with remaining parts taken from reference TRBV19 and TRBJ2-7, reads DGGITQSPKYLFRKEGQNVTLSCEQNLNHDAMYWYRQDPGQGLRLIYYSQIVNDFQKGDIAEGYSVSREKKESFPLTVTSAQKNPTAFYLCASSSSGNSYEQYFGPGTRLTVT.

Partial CDR3 DNA: TGCAGTGCGTGGAAGGGGATTAACACTGAA. As protein: CSAWKGINTE. The full CDR3 sequence reads CSAWKGINTEAFF. This chain connects TRBV20-1 to TRBJ1-1; TRBD1 might be the D (5 bases). The sequence runs out 3 residues before the end of the CDR3; the remainder is reconstructed from the germline J gene. Germline CDR1 reads DFQATT; CDR2 reads SNEGSKA (reference sequence). The V end lost 6 bases, the J end lost 2 bases, and 13 bases lay between the germline ends. The CDR3 runs to 13 residues.

Notes on this clone: The read terminates 3 residues ahead of where the CDR3 ends, so the germline J gene completes it. The V call is TRBV6-1, the J call TRBJ1-2; 7 positions match TRBD1. Germline V gene lookup returns CDR1 MNHNS and CDR2 SASEGT. The ends lost 4 bases at V and 4 bases at J; junction bases unmatched: 6. The CDR3 totals 14 residues. CDR3 sequence reads: CASSGTGRSYGYTF. CDR3 DNA (partial): TGTGCCAGCAGTGGGACAGGCCGGTCCTATGGC.

About this clone: The CDR3 goes on 3 residues after the read ends, and that part is filled in from the germline J gene. J is TRBJ2-7 and V is TRBV5-6, with no clear D. The germline V gene has CDR1 SGHDT and CDR2 YYEEEE. The CDR3 spans 13 residues. Trimming took 1 base from V and 0 from J, leaving 5 bases between them. The CDR3 reads CASSLTDSYEQYF. The CDR3 bases that were read are TGTGCCAGCAGCTTGACAGACTCCTACGAG.

About this clone itself: The read ends 3 residues early relative to the CDR3; the germline J gene fills the gap. This chain joins TRBV7-2 and TRBJ2-3, with a tentative D call TRBD2 (6 bases). The length of the CDR3 is 15 residues. V shed 0 bases and J shed 2 bases, with 9 bases lying between them. The germline CDR1 and CDR2 sequences are SGHTA and FQGNSA. The CDR3 is CASSLAAGNTDTQYF. The CDR3 bases that were read are TGTGCCAGCAGCTTAGCAGCGGGTAACACAGATACG.

With respect to this clone: The read stops 3 residues short of the end of the CDR3; the missing end is completed from the germline J gene. This chain joins TRBV6-2 or TRBV6-3 and TRBJ1-6, with TRBD1 matching over 8 bases. Germline CDR1 is MNHEY and CDR2 is SVGEGT. V was pared by 6 bases and J by 7 bases, with 5 bases of the junction left unmatched. This CDR3 is built from 14 residues. The CDR3 sequence is CASRRTGTNSPLHF. The CDR3 DNA, read in part, is TGTGCCAGCAGACGGACAGGGACGAATTCACCC.